Below are 22 T cell receptor beta chains sequenced from a single sample in a study of T cells in Graves' hyperthyroidism and ophthalmopathy. RNA transcripts yielded amplified TCR beta CDR3 regions. The HTBI primer set was used in a first-round RT-PCR of the TCR CDR3. TCRdb re-called the multiplex PCR reads through MiXCR, storing one row per CDR3 protein. Of hundreds of thousands of distinct CDR3 sequences in the sample, approximately 24% were seen once. Sequencing input: blood. The receptors were sampled from a woman younger than 45 with Graves' ophthalmopathy.

This clonotype came up many times. The chain has TRBV20-1 and TRBJ2-5, with 8 bases lining up with TRBD1. Germline lookup yields CDR1 DFQATT and CDR2 SNEGSKA (reference sequence). The CDR3 consists of 13 residues. Unmatched junction bases numbered 5, after V lost 5 bases and J lost 3 bases. For the CDR3, the DNA is TGCAGTGCTTCCGGGACAGGAAAAGAGACCCAGTACTTC. It translates to CSASGTGKETQYF.

The CDR3 DNA reads TGTGCCAGCAGTTTTGTACAGACCCAGTACTTC. It translates to CASSFVQTQYF. The chain links TRBV28 to TRBJ2-5; D is uncertain. Germline V gene sequence: CDR1 MDHEN, CDR2 SYDVKM. The CDR3 sequence is 11 residues long. V shed 3 bases and J shed 6 bases, with 5 bases lying between them.

As DNA, the CDR3 is TGTGCCAGCAGCAGCTCCGGAGGGTCCTACGGCTACACCTTC. As protein: CASSSSGGSYGYTF. The chain has TRBV7-2 and TRBJ1-2; D remains ambiguous. This CDR3 has 14 residues. V lost 5 bases, J lost 8 bases, and 18 bases lay in between. Germline CDR1 is SGHTA and CDR2 is FQGNSA.

The chain has TRBV6-5 and TRBJ2-2, with 9 bases identical to TRBD1. Per the germline V gene, CDR1 is MNHEY and CDR2 is SVGAGI. CDR3 size: 15 residues. V shed 2 bases, J shed 8 bases, and the junction held 6 bases outside the gene matches. Here the CDR3 reads CASSYMTGGMGELFF. CDR3 DNA sequence: TGTGCCAGCAGTTACATGACAGGGGGAATGGGGGAGCTGTTTTTT.

The chain employs TRBV2 and TRBJ2-7, with 9 bases aligning to TRBD2. After removal of 3 bases from V and 9 bases from J, the junction contained 12 bases not matched to a gene. Germline loops: CDR1 SNHLY, CDR2 FYNNEI. The CDR3 has 15 residues. This chain's CDR3 is CASSEPAGGSLGQYF. CDR3 nucleotide sequence: TGTGCCAGCAGTGAGCCAGCGGGAGGCTCCTTAGGGCAGTACTTC.

In its sample, this clonotype was seen many times. The chain has TRBV6-5 and TRBJ2-7; no clear D gene. The CDR3 length is 12 residues. CDR1 is MNHEY, CDR2 SVGAGI, per germline. Deletions cut 2 bases from V and 5 bases from J, with 7 bases between. The CDR3 sequence is CASSYAGHEQYF. In DNA form, the CDR3 reads TGTGCCAGCAGTTACGCCGGTCACGAGCAGTACTTC.

The chain uses TRBV27 and TRBJ2-7; no firm D call. The CDR3 sequence is 14 residues long. The germline V gene has CDR1 MNHEY and CDR2 SMNVEV (reference sequence). The V end lost 5 bases, the J end lost 0 bases, and 11 bases lay between the germline ends. CDR3 in amino acids: CASSPLDGSYEQYF. The CDR3 DNA follows: TGTGCCAGCAGTCCCCTCGATGGCTCCTACGAGCAGTACTTC.

This clonotype came up many times. J is TRBJ2-7 and V is TRBV12-3 or TRBV12-4; tentatively, D is TRBD2 (5 bases). Trimming removed 2 bases from V and 4 bases from J, with 6 bases in between. This CDR3 has 12 residues. CDR3 protein: CASSLSGYEQYF. The DNA of the CDR3 is TGTGCCAGCAGTTTATCGGGGTACGAGCAGTACTTC.

V gene TRBV28 combines with J gene TRBJ2-2; weak D call: TRBD2 (6 bases). V lost 8 bases and J lost 6, with 16 bases in between. This CDR3 has 14 residues. The germline gives CDR1 MDHEN, CDR2 SYDVKM. CDR3 in amino acids: CASESGGGAGELFF. For the CDR3, the DNA is TGTGCCAGCGAGAGTGGCGGAGGGGCCGGGGAGCTGTTTTTT.

There are many counts of this clonotype. The chain combines TRBV25-1 with TRBJ2-7; TRBD2 matches 12 bases. The CDR3 loop spans 15 amino acids. Trimming cost V 2 bases and J 2 bases; bases outside gene matches: 1. Germline V gene sequence: CDR1 MGHDK, CDR2 SYGVNS. CDR3 protein: CASSEPSGGAYEQYF. As DNA, the CDR3 is TGTGCCAGCAGTGAACCTAGCGGGGGGGCCTACGAGCAGTACTTC.

J is TRBJ2-7 and V is TRBV6-1; 11 positions match TRBD2. Germline V CDR1 and CDR2: MNHNS, SASEGT. The ends lost 7 bases at V and 0 bases at J; junction bases unmatched: 8. This CDR3 has 16 amino acids. The CDR3 DNA sequence: TGTGCCAGCATCGTCATAGCGGGGGGGAGCTCCTACGAGCAGTACTTC. Translation: CASIVIAGGSSYEQYF.

In this sample, this clonotype turned up many times. V and J are TRBV4-1 and TRBJ2-7; D may be TRBD2 (6 bases). This CDR3 has 18 amino acids. The germline V gene has CDR1 MGHRA and CDR2 YSYEKL. V was clipped by 4 bases and J by 3 bases, with 25 bases between them. The CDR3 spells CASSPGKGKSRDYYEQYF. CDR3 bases: TGCGCCAGCAGCCCCGGCAAGGGCAAATCGCGGGATTACTACGAGCAGTACTTC.

In this sample, this clonotype turned up many times. The V call is TRBV11-2, the J call TRBJ2-2, with 9 bases fitting TRBD1. CDR3 length: 21 residues. Germline CDR1 reads SGHAT; CDR2 reads FQNNGV. V lost 3 bases and J lost 2; bases outside the gene matches: 19. CDR3 nucleotide sequence: TGTGCCAGCAGCTTCGATCGATGGGGGGTCTCGGGACAGGGTAACACCGGGGAGCTGTTTTTT. Protein sequence: CASSFDRWGVSGQGNTGELFF.

The chain uses TRBV20-1 and TRBJ2-7, with 13 bases lining up with TRBD2. This CDR3 contains 15 residues. Looked up from germline, CDR1 is DFQATT and CDR2 is SNEGSKA (reference sequence). The junction had 6 bases not matched to a gene; V was cut back by 5 bases and J by 2 bases. The CDR3, as DNA: TGCAGTGCTCGGTCCGGGACTAGCGGGACCTACGAGCAGTACTTC. Translated: CSARSGTSGTYEQYF.

In nucleotides, the CDR3 is TGCAGTGCTAGTGGGCAGGGGCGTGAGCAGTTCTTC. This translates into CSASGQGREQFF. V usage is TRBV20-1 and J usage is TRBJ2-1; tentative D call: TRBD1 (6 bases). V was pared by 3 bases and J by 9 bases, with 12 bases between. The CDR3 extends over 12 amino acids. Germline loops: CDR1 DFQATT, CDR2 SNEGSKA (reference sequence).

This rearrangement joins TRBV11-1 to TRBJ2-7; TRBD1 aligns across 9 bases. This CDR3 spans 14 amino acids. J lost 3 bases, V lost 4 bases, and 4 bases had no gene match. Germline CDR1 and CDR2: SGHAT and FQDESV (reference sequence). CDR3 sequence (DNA): TGTGCCAGCAGCTGGGGACAGGGCCTCTACGAGCAGTACTTC. Amino acids: CASSWGQGLYEQYF.

This clonotype was recorded many times. V gene TRBV28 combines with J gene TRBJ2-7; tentatively, D is TRBD2 (6 bases). The germline V and J ends were trimmed by 7 bases and 5 bases, with 15 bases remaining between them. The CDR3 length is 13 residues. Germline V gene sequence: CDR1 MDHEN, CDR2 SYDVKM. The DNA of the CDR3 is TGTGCCAGCACCCCAGGGACTCGCAACGAGCAGTACTTC. Its translation is CASTPGTRNEQYF. Based on the CDR3 plus reference TRBV28 and TRBJ2-7, the full variable domain is DVKVTQSSRYLVKRTGEKVFLECVQDMDHENMFWYRQDPGLGLRLIYFSYDVKMKEKGDIPEGYSVSREKKERFSLILESASTNQTSMYLCASTPGTRNEQYFGPGTRLTVT.

This clonotype has at least ten counts. The chain links TRBV28 to TRBJ1-1, with D uncertain. The CDR3 runs to 10 residues. Germline CDR1 and CDR2: MDHEN and SYDVKM. V was pared by 8 bases and J by 9 bases, with 10 bases between. The CDR3 DNA reads as TGTGCCAGCCAGGCCAGTAAAGCTTTCTTT. Translated: CASQASKAFF.

The rearrangement joins TRBV5-1 to TRBJ2-2, with TRBD1 matching over 8 bases. The CDR3 spans 14 residues. V lost 6 bases to trimming and J lost 3 bases; unmatched junction nucleotides: 4. The germline CDR1 and CDR2 sequences are SGHRS and YFSETQ. In DNA, the CDR3 is TGCGCCAGCAACCAGGGGGCGGACACCGGGGAGCTGTTTTTT. Encoded protein: CASNQGADTGELFF.

This clonotype has at least ten counts. As DNA, the CDR3 is TGCAGTGCACCTATCCGGGACAGGTTCCCTGAAGCTTTCTTT. Translation gives CSAPIRDRFPEAFF. The chain couples TRBV20-1 to TRBJ1-1, with 8 nucleotides matching TRBD1. The germline V gene encodes CDR1 DFQATT and CDR2 SNEGSKA (reference sequence). Trimming cost V 6 bases and J 6 bases; bases outside gene matches: 12. CDR3 length: 14 residues.

There are many counts of this clonotype. The chain links TRBV6-1 to TRBJ2-2; D perhaps matches TRBD1 (5 bases). Trimming stripped 8 bases from V and 1 base from J, with 11 bases between. CDR1 MNHNS and CDR2 SASEGT come from the germline V gene. CDR3 length: 14 amino acids. Written as DNA, the CDR3 is TGTGCCAGCTCAAAAGGGGAGAACACCGGGGAGCTGTTTTTT. It specifies CASSKGENTGELFF.

This chain joins TRBV11-2 and TRBJ1-5; D not certain. The CDR3 sequence is 14 residues long. V was pared by 4 bases and J by 0 bases, with 7 bases between. Germline V lookup: CDR1 SGHAT, CDR2 FQNNGV. This CDR3 reads CASSSMGSNQPQHF. In DNA form, the CDR3 reads TGTGCCAGCAGCTCGATGGGTAGCAATCAGCCCCAGCATTTT.